This TCR beta chain was identified during a study of patients and donors after allogeneic stem cell transplantation. Germline V gene data show CDR1 as SGHVS and CDR2 as FNYEAQ. The CDR3 totals 15 residues. Trimming at V came to 5 bases and at J to 6 bases, leaving 5 bases not matched to a gene. A single record per CDR3 protein comes from TCRdb applying MiXCR to the RT-PCR reads. The sample includes some 20,000 distinct CDR3 sequences, about 30% of them seen just once. The material sequenced was blood, either unsorted or a sorted T cell fraction (not recorded which). The TCR was taken from a human donor who was either an allogeneic HSCT recipient or a stem cell or donor lymphocyte infusion donor (not recorded which). It is not recorded whose cells these are; they may come from a transplant donor. This sequence joins TRBV7-6 and TRBJ2-1, with 12 bases matching TRBD2. The chain's CDR3 is CASSPPSGGANEQFF. The CDR3 DNA follows: TGTGCCAGCAGCCCCCCTAGCGGGGGGGCCAATGAGCAGTTCTTC.